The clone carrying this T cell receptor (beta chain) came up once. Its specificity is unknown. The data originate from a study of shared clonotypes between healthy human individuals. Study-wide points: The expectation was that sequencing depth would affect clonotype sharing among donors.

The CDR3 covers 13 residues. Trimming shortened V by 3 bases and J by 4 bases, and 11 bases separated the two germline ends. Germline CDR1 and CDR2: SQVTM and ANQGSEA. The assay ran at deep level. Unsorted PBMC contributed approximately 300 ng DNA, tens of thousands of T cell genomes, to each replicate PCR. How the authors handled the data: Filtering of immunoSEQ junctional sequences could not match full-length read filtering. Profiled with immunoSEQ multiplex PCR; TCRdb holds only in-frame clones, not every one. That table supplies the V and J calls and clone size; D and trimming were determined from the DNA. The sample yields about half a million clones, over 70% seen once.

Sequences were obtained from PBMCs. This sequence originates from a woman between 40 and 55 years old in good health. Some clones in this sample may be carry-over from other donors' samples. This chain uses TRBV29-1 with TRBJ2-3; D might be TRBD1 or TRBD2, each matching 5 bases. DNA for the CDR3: TGCAGCGTTGAGAGGTTGGGGGCAGATACGCAGTATTTT. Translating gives CSVERLGADTQYF.